The present TCR beta chain was sequenced within a study of early T cells in non-severe SARS-CoV-2 infection. In the library, individual cDNA molecules carried attached unique molecular identifiers. TCRdb fed the 5' RACE reads into MiXCR, producing one record per CDR3 protein. In the table there are 100,000 to 150,000 distinct CDR3 sequences, 15% of which are singletons. A few counts support this clonotype. This CDR3 region has 14 residues. The ends were cut back, 5 bases at V and 8 bases at J, with 18 bases in the middle. The V gene's germline CDR1 is SGHTA and CDR2 FQGNSA. Sequencing was performed on whole blood. The J gene is TRBJ1-2, the V gene TRBV7-2; unclear D gene. This receptor was taken from an adult who was a healthcare worker with PCR-confirmed SARS-CoV-2 infection or an uninfected control (not recorded which). CDR3 sequence (DNA): TGTGCCAGCAGCGTCCGGGCCCTTCAGGACGGCTACACCTTC. Protein: CASSVRALQDGYTF.